This TCR beta chain came from a study of shared clonotypes between healthy human individuals. Study-wide context: CD4 naive and memory got three plates each, CD8 naive two, CD8 memory one.

Naive CD8 cells, CD45RO-negative and positively selected for CCR7, excluded terminally differentiated effector memory CD45RA+ cells. Here immunoSEQ multiplex PCR was the method, and the copy in TCRdb shows in-frame clones only, minus some. The table lists around 600,000 clones, roughly 95% of them singletons. This CDR3 comprises 14 residues. The trim removed 6 bases at V and 4 bases at J, leaving 6 bases unmatched. The germline CDR1 and CDR2 sequences are MNHEY and SVGAGI. The V and J genes are TRBV6-5 and TRBJ2-7, with 10 bases fitting TRBD2. This TCR was sampled from a woman aged 25 to 39 in good health. Input material: naive CD8+ T cells sorted from blood. The CDR3 is CASSPLAGPYEQYF. The CDR3 DNA reads as TGTGCCAGCAGCCCACTAGCGGGGCCATACGAGCAGTACTTC.